The 20 T cell receptor beta chains presented below share a single source sample, sequenced in a study of blood T cell repertoires in COVID-19. Profiling relied on immunoSEQ multiplex PCR, and the TCRdb table lists in-frame clones only, not all of them. The table lists roughly 150,000 clones, 89% of them singletons. Material: peripheral blood. These receptors all stem from a man aged 55 to 70 with acute or convalescent COVID-19.

Only one count was recorded for this clone. The chain carries TRBV4-1 and TRBJ2-7; 7 nucleotides match TRBD2. The V gene's germline CDR1 is MGHRA and CDR2 YSYEKL. The CDR3 sequence is 15 residues long. The J segment lost 7 bases and the V segment lost 4 bases, leaving 13 bases of the junction unmatched. CDR3 nucleotides: TGCGCCAGCAGCCTCTCGGCACTAGCGTCGAGAGAGCAGTACTTC. Its translation: CASSLSALASREQYF.

The rearrangement uses TRBV5-4 and TRBJ1-1; D gene ambiguous. The CDR3 has 18 amino acids. Trimming took off 4 bases at V and 0 bases at J, with 22 bases between the two ends. Germline lookup yields CDR1 SGHNT and CDR2 YYREEE (reference sequence). The CDR3 here is CASSPNRETIRMNTEAFF. DNA for the CDR3: TGTGCCAGCAGCCCGAACCGGGAGACTATTAGAATGAACACTGAAGCTTTCTTT.

The table lists this clone with a few counts. This rearrangement joins TRBV19 to TRBJ1-2; D may be TRBD1 (6 bases). Germline loops: CDR1 LNHDA, CDR2 SQIVND (reference sequence). V was clipped by 6 bases and J by 2 bases, with 28 bases between them. The CDR3 contains 19 residues. The CDR3 bases are TGTGCCAGTAGGCAGGGGAGTCTCCGCGCAGGGATGCGGAACTATGGCTACACCTTC. Its translation is CASRQGSLRAGMRNYGYTF.

V is TRBV11-2 and J is TRBJ2-7; 7 positions match TRBD1. The CDR3 is 13 amino acids. Germline CDR1 SGHAT, CDR2 FQNNGV. J was trimmed by 5 bases and V by 5 bases; bases with no gene match: 6. In nucleotides, the CDR3 is TGTGCCAGCAGCCTCGGGACAGCACACGAGCAGTACTTC. The encoded protein is CASSLGTAHEQYF.

The chain recombines TRBV3-1 (or the pseudogene TRBV3-2) with TRBJ1-4; TRBD1 is a possible D gene (6 bases). Germline V lookup: CDR1 LGHDT, CDR2 YNNKEL (reference sequence). There are 13 residues in the CDR3. V was shortened by 0 bases and J by 13 bases, with 12 bases between the two germline ends. CDR3 bases: TGTGCCAGCAGCCAAGATACGGGACACAGACTGTTTTTT. Translating it yields CASSQDTGHRLFF.

V gene TRBV7-9 combines with J gene TRBJ1-2; D is perhaps TRBD1 (5 bases). Germline V lookup: CDR1 SEHNR, CDR2 FQNEAQ (reference sequence). The V and J ends lost 1 base and 4 bases respectively, with 10 bases between them. The CDR3 consists of 14 residues. The CDR3 protein is CASSLVAGIYGYTF. As DNA, the CDR3 is TGTGCCAGCAGCTTAGTTGCAGGGATCTATGGCTACACCTTC.

The chain joins TRBV19 to TRBJ1-2; 8 positions match TRBD1. Germline V CDR1 and CDR2: LNHDA, SQIVND (reference sequence). Trimming took 8 bases from V and 7 from J; bases not matched to a gene: 12. The CDR3 length is 14 residues. CDR3 nucleotide sequence: TGTGCCAGTTGTCCGGGACAGGATCCCCCTGGCTACACCTTC. Its translation is CASCPGQDPPGYTF.

The chain carries TRBV19 and TRBJ2-2; 10 bases are shared with TRBD2. Trimming took 5 bases from V and 8 from J; bases not matched to a gene: 11. The germline V gene has CDR1 LNHDA and CDR2 SQIVND (reference sequence). CDR3 length: 16 residues. CDR3 loop: CASSVGTSVHRGELFF. Written as DNA, the CDR3 is TGTGCCAGTAGTGTCGGGACTAGCGTACATCGAGGGGAGCTGTTTTTT.

The chain couples TRBV11-2 to TRBJ2-1; perhaps TRBD1 as D (5 bases). CDR3 length equals 13 residues. Trimming took off 5 bases at V and 7 bases at J, with 12 bases between the two ends. Germline CDR1 reads SGHAT; CDR2 reads FQNNGV. The CDR3 protein is CASSLDRPNEQFF. The CDR3 coding sequence is TGTGCCAGCAGCCTTGACAGACCGAATGAGCAGTTCTTC.

The chain has TRBV7-9 and TRBJ2-7; the D gene is possibly TRBD1 (6 bases). V was clipped by 7 bases and J by 1 base, with 14 bases between them. CDR3 length: 14 residues. Germline V gives CDR1 SEHNR, CDR2 FQNEAQ (reference sequence). CDR3 nucleotide sequence: TGTGCCAGCACTTCGATCAGGGGTTCCTACGAGCAGTACTTC. Translation gives CASTSIRGSYEQYF.

The CDR3 spells CASSTAGTGGEGYTF. In DNA form, the CDR3 reads TGCGCCAGCAGCACGGCCGGGACAGGGGGAGAGGGCTACACCTTC. The chain couples TRBV5-1 to TRBJ1-2, with TRBD1 matching over 11 bases. J was trimmed by 8 bases and V by 4 bases; bases with no gene match: 10. The length of the CDR3 is 15 residues. The germline gives CDR1 SGHRS, CDR2 YFSETQ.

CDR3 nucleotide sequence: TGTGCCAGCAGCAAAGGGGACAGGGGGCGCATCTATGGCTACACCTTC. This encodes CASSKGDRGRIYGYTF. The chain employs TRBV21-1 and TRBJ1-2; the table's D gene call, TRBD1, was not cross checked with the DNA. TRBV21-1 is a listed pseudogene. CDR3 size: 16 residues.

This chain connects TRBV24-1 to TRBJ2-3, with a possible D match to TRBD1 (7 bases). V gave up 4 bases and J gave up 5 bases, with 18 bases separating them. Germline V gene data show CDR1 as KGHDR and CDR2 as SFDVKD. CDR3 length: 16 residues. CDR3 nucleotide sequence: TGTGCCACCAGTGAGGCGGGACAGCCCGGCCGAGATACGCAGTATTTT. Residues: CATSEAGQPGRDTQYF.

This chain uses TRBV2 with TRBJ1-5; a possible D gene is TRBD1 (6 bases). Germline values: CDR1 SNHLY, CDR2 FYNNEI. With 2 bases removed from V and 4 bases from J, the gap between germline ends came to 15 bases. The CDR3 runs to 16 residues. The CDR3 protein is CASSEWWGGLNQPQHF. CDR3 nucleotide sequence: TGTGCCAGCAGTGAATGGTGGGGGGGGCTAAATCAGCCCCAGCATTTT. The complete variable domain, with remaining parts taken from reference TRBV2 and TRBJ1-5, reads EPEVTQTPSHQVTQMGQEVILRCVPISNHLYFYWYRQILGQKVEFLVSFYNNEISEKSEIFDDQFSVERPDGSNFTLKIRSTKLEDSAMYFCASSEWWGGLNQPQHFGDGTRLSIL.

The chain employs TRBV21-1 and TRBJ2-2; TRBD1 reflects the table's D call only, with no check against the DNA. TRBV21-1 represents a pseudogene. The CDR3 has 20 amino acids. The CDR3 protein is CASSKDCFIRGQGVGGELFF. The DNA for the CDR3 is TGTGCCAGCAGCAAAGATTGCTTTATAAGGGGACAGGGGGTCGGCGGGGAGCTGTTTTTT.

The V and J genes are TRBV5-1 and TRBJ1-6; D uncertain. This CDR3 spans 12 amino acids. V shed 3 bases and J shed 10 bases, with 8 bases lying between them. CDR1 is SGHRS, CDR2 YFSETQ, per germline. The CDR3 nucleotides are TGCGCCAGCAGCTCTTACGGGTCACCCCTCCACTTT. This translates into CASSSYGSPLHF.

The J gene is TRBJ1-2, the V gene TRBV3-1 (or the pseudogene TRBV3-2); 11 nucleotides agree with TRBD1. Germline V gene sequence: CDR1 LGHDT, CDR2 YNNKEL (reference sequence). CDR3 size: 15 residues. V was clipped by 2 bases and J by 5 bases; unmatched bases: 4. Here the CDR3 DNA reads TGTGCCAGCAGCCAAAATGGACAGGGGGCTTATGGCTACACCTTC. Protein: CASSQNGQGAYGYTF.

V gene TRBV5-6 combines with J gene TRBJ1-3; no firm D call. Germline CDR1 SGHDT, CDR2 YYEEEE. This CDR3 has 15 residues. Deletions cut 1 base from V and 0 bases from J, with 8 bases between. CDR3 nucleotides: TGTGCCAGCAGCTTGTTTAGTAGCTCTGGAAACACCATATATTTT. Protein: CASSLFSSSGNTIYF. The entire variable domain, with the rest obtained from reference TRBV5-6 and TRBJ1-3, is as follows: DAGVTQSPTHLIKTRGQQVTLRCSPKSGHDTVSWYQQALGQGPQFIFQYYEEEERQRGNFPDRFSGHQFPNYSSELNVNALLLGDSALYLCASSLFSSSGNTIYFGEGSWLTVV.

This chain joins TRBV5-6 and TRBJ1-3, with 7 bases aligning to TRBD1. The CDR3 consists of 17 residues. Germline CDR1 and CDR2: SGHDT and YYEEEE. The ends lost 6 bases at V and 4 bases at J; junction bases unmatched: 16. The CDR3 here is CASMHHPGQLGGNTIYF. CDR3 nucleotides: TGTGCCAGCATGCACCACCCGGGACAGCTAGGAGGAAACACCATATATTTT.

The chain carries TRBV19 and TRBJ1-1; 11 nucleotides agree with TRBD1. Germline assignment: CDR1 LNHDA and CDR2 SQIVND (reference sequence). This CDR3 region has 15 residues. The ends lost 5 bases at V and 2 bases at J; junction bases unmatched: 4. The CDR3 reads CASSRRTGGNTEAFF. CDR3 DNA sequence: TGTGCCAGTAGTCGACGGACAGGGGGCAACACTGAAGCTTTCTTT.